The 13 T cell receptor beta chains reported below all come from one sample, sequenced in a study of T cells in tuberculosis. Sequenced by immunoSEQ multiplex PCR; TCRdb stores in-frame clones only, minus some. The profile shows tens of thousands of clones, approximately 93% of them singletons. Material for sequencing was PBMCs. These receptors were collected from a donor aged 10-35 years with latent tuberculosis or without tuberculosis infection.

The rearrangement links TRBV5-1 to TRBJ1-1; possibly TRBD1 for D (5 bases). Per germline, CDR1 SGHRS and CDR2 YFSETQ. CDR3 length: 14 residues. V was cut by 0 bases and J by 8 bases, with 14 bases left in between. The CDR3 DNA reads as TGCGCCAGCAGCTTGGGGGGCCTCTCGGCCGAAGCTTTCTTT. This gives the protein CASSLGGLSAEAFF.

The chain is built from TRBV7-8 and TRBJ2-5; weak D call: TRBD1 (5 bases). The V end lost 3 bases, the J end lost 5 bases, and 19 bases lay between the germline ends. Germline V gene lookup returns CDR1 SGHVS and CDR2 FQNEAQ. The CDR3 consists of 16 residues. CDR3 amino acids: CASSLRFRAAGETQYF. The CDR3 DNA sequence: TGTGCCAGCAGCTTGCGGTTCAGGGCAGCTGGGGAGACCCAGTACTTC.

Comments on this clone: At one end, the junction sequence differs from germline, possibly due to a read error. This sequence joins TRBV7-8 and TRBJ2-3; 9 positions match TRBD1. The CDR3 spans 12 residues. The germline V gene encodes CDR1 SGHVS and CDR2 FQNEAQ. In DNA form, the CDR3 reads TGTGCCAGCAGCTTAAGTGGGGACAGGGAGGACTTT. Residues: CASSLSGDREDF. Variable domain in full (rest from reference TRBV7-8 and TRBJ2-3): GAGVSQSPRYKVAKRGQDVALRCDPISGHVSLFWYQQALGQGPEFLTYFQNEAQLDKSGLPSDRFFAERPEGSVSTLKIQRTQQEDSAVYLCASSLSGDREDFGPGTRLTVL.

This clone appeared a few times. The rearrangement links TRBV2 to TRBJ1-2; 8 nucleotides match TRBD1. The CDR3 is made up of 13 amino acids. The J segment lost 6 bases and the V segment lost 2 bases, leaving 2 bases of the junction unmatched. CDR1 SNHLY and CDR2 FYNNEI come from the germline V gene. For the CDR3, the DNA is TGTGCCAGCAGTGAACAGGGGGCGCATGGCTACACCTTC. Amino acids: CASSEQGAHGYTF. Drawing the rest from reference TRBV2 and TRBJ1-2, the complete variable domain is EPEVTQTPSHQVTQMGQEVILRCVPISNHLYFYWYRQILGQKVEFLVSFYNNEISEKSEIFDDQFSVERPDGSNFTLKIRSTKLEDSAMYFCASSEQGAHGYTFGSGTRLTVV.

The V call is TRBV9, the J call TRBJ2-2, with no clear D. The V and J ends lost 0 bases and 0 bases respectively, with 6 bases between them. Germline CDR1 and CDR2: SGDLS and YYNGEE. The CDR3 has 15 residues. The CDR3 DNA sequence: TGTGCCAGCAGCGTAGGTCAGTCGAACACCGGGGAGCTGTTTTTT. Protein: CASSVGQSNTGELFF.

The rearrangement links TRBV7-9 to TRBJ2-3; D gene ambiguous. Trimming removed 4 bases from V and 6 bases from J, with 8 bases in between. Germline loops: CDR1 SEHNR, CDR2 FQNEAQ (reference sequence). There are 12 residues in the CDR3. DNA of the CDR3: TGTGCCAGCAGCTCTTCAGTGGATACGCAGTATTTT. This translates into CASSSSVDTQYF.

The rearrangement uses TRBV5-5 and TRBJ1-4; possibly TRBD1 for D (5 bases). Germline CDR1 is SGHKS and CDR2 is YYEKEE (reference sequence). V was cut by 1 base and J by 3 bases, with 10 bases left in between. The CDR3 is 15 amino acids. DNA for the CDR3: TGTGCCAGCAGCTTGTGGAGGGGTGCTAATGAAAAACTGTTTTTT. Translated, it gives CASSLWRGANEKLFF.

The V call is TRBV2, the J call TRBJ1-5, with D possibly TRBD1 on 5 matching bases. Germline assignment: CDR1 SNHLY and CDR2 FYNNEI. The CDR3 runs 16 residues. With 5 bases removed from V and 5 bases from J, the gap between germline ends came to 19 bases. The CDR3 DNA reads as TGTGCCAGCAGTCAAAGTTGGGGGGTTGGCGATCAGCCCCAGCATTTT. Protein product: CASSQSWGVGDQPQHF.

The chain is built from TRBV6-6 and TRBJ2-7; 10 nucleotides match TRBD2. Germline trimming cut 2 bases from V and 0 bases from J; bases unmatched to any gene: 4. This CDR3 is 16 amino acids long. Germline V lookup: CDR1 MNHNY, CDR2 SVGAGI (reference sequence). The DNA for the CDR3 is TGTGCCAGCAGTTACGGTTCTAGCGGGAGCTCCTACGAGCAGTACTTC. It yields the protein CASSYGSSGSSYEQYF.

The rearrangement uses TRBV19 and TRBJ2-7; 8 bases are a match to TRBD2. The CDR3 sequence is 14 residues long. Germline values: CDR1 LNHDA, CDR2 SQIVND (reference sequence). Trimming cost V 3 bases and J 5 bases; bases outside gene matches: 6. The CDR3 bases are TGTGCCAGTAGTATGAGGGCGGGAGGAGACGAGCAGTACTTC. It specifies CASSMRAGGDEQYF.

V usage is TRBV10-2 and J usage is TRBJ2-3; 9 bases map to TRBD2. Germline CDR1 WSHSY, CDR2 SAAADI. Trimming cost V 4 bases and J 4 bases; bases outside gene matches: 3. The length of the CDR3 is 14 residues. CDR3 sequence reads: CASSGLAGSDTQYF. The CDR3 bases are TGCGCCAGCAGTGGGCTAGCGGGATCAGATACGCAGTATTTT.

The chain has TRBV4-2 and TRBJ1-1; 8 nucleotides agree with TRBD1. The CDR3 runs 13 residues. Per the germline V gene, CDR1 is LGHNA and CDR2 is YNFKEQ. The junction had 3 bases not matched to a gene; V was cut back by 4 bases and J by 5 bases. The CDR3 region is CASSRGQGTEAFF. In DNA, the CDR3 is TGTGCCAGCAGCCGAGGACAGGGTACTGAAGCTTTCTTT.

This sequence joins TRBV2 and TRBJ1-2, with D possibly matching TRBD1 (6 bases). V was cut by 3 bases and J by 7 bases, with 9 bases left in between. Germline CDR1 and CDR2: SNHLY and FYNNEI. The CDR3 consists of 12 residues. The CDR3 DNA reads TGTGCCAGCAGTGAGGGGGCGGCTGGCTACACCTTC. Encoded protein: CASSEGAAGYTF.